A selection of T cell receptor beta chains follows, all from one sample in a study of cytomegalovirus exposure and HLA in healthy donors. Sequencing was performed with immunoSEQ multiplex PCR; in TCRdb, only in-frame clones are kept and a portion is missing. The data show 100,000 to 150,000 clones, with around three quarters seen just once and roughly 1.8% held by the top ten. What was sequenced was PBMCs. The receptors stem from a woman aged 45-59 years in good health and CMV-seronegative. Each CDR3 is given with its conserved first and last residue. Each record gives: CDR3 length, J gene, clone size, V gene, D gene, CDR3 protein, CDR3 DNA. The D gene is left open where the match is weak. Size is omitted from some rows. Given values are once, few, many or a class for expanded clones.

length: 16; J: TRBJ2-1; size: .; V: TRBV18; D: TRBD2; CDR3: CASSPLTSGSRDEQFF; DNA: TGTGCCAGCTCACCACTTACTAGCGGGAGTAGGGATGAGCAGTTCTTC
length: 17; J: TRBJ1-3; size: .; V: TRBV9; D: .; CDR3: CASSPTAVVGAGNTIYF; DNA: TGTGCCAGCAGCCCTACTGCTGTCGTTGGTGCTGGAAACACCATATATTTT
length: 16; J: TRBJ2-1; size: .; V: TRBV5-6; D: .; CDR3: CASSSSGGRFVNEQFF; DNA: TGTGCCAGCAGCTCGTCCGGAGGGCGATTCGTCAATGAGCAGTTCTTC
length: 14; J: TRBJ1-1; size: .; V: TRBV5-6; D: TRBD1; CDR3: CASSFRDSRIEAFF; DNA: TGTGCCAGCAGCTTCCGGGACAGCAGGATTGAAGCTTTCTTT
length: 18; J: TRBJ2-1; size: .; V: TRBV7-9; D: TRBD2; CDR3: CASSLRTSGRMGMREQFF; DNA: TGTGCCAGCAGCTTAAGGACTAGCGGGAGAATGGGGATGAGAGAGCAGTTCTTC
length: 17; J: TRBJ2-5; size: .; V: TRBV4-3; D: TRBD2; CDR3: CASSPGTSGRAVETQYF; DNA: TGCGCCAGCAGCCCCGGGACTAGCGGGAGGGCGGTCGAGACCCAGTACTTC
length: 16; J: TRBJ1-4; size: .; V: TRBV30; D: .; CDR3: CAWSSPGLQAGEKLFF; DNA: TGTGCCTGGAGTTCCCCGGGACTGCAGGCTGGTGAAAAACTGTTTTTT
length: 15; J: TRBJ1-4; size: once; V: TRBV7-9; D: .; CDR3: CASSLGQAGSEKLFF; DNA: TGTGCCAGCAGCTTAGGACAGGCCGGTAGTGAAAAACTGTTTTTT
length: 15; J: TRBJ2-1; size: .; V: TRBV5-4; D: TRBD2; CDR3: CASSSGLATNNEQFF; DNA: TGTGCCAGCAGCTCAGGACTAGCGACTAACAATGAGCAGTTCTTC
length: 16; J: TRBJ2-7; size: .; V: TRBV4-1; D: TRBD1; CDR3: CASSVGQGAPSYEQYF; DNA: TGCGCCAGCAGCGTGGGACAGGGGGCGCCTTCATACGAGCAGTACTTC
length: 15; J: TRBJ1-2; size: .; V: TRBV19; D: TRBD1; CDR3: CASSSPGQGLYGYTF; DNA: TGTGCCAGTAGTTCCCCGGGACAGGGCCTCTATGGCTACACCTTC
length: 13; J: TRBJ2-7; size: .; V: TRBV29-1; D: TRBD1; CDR3: CSVETGADYEQYF; DNA: TGCAGCGTTGAGACAGGGGCCGACTACGAGCAGTACTTC
length: 16; J: TRBJ2-2; size: .; V: TRBV2; D: .; CDR3: CASSVTGTKLTGELFF; DNA: TGTGCCAGCAGTGTTACCGGGACAAAGCTCACCGGGGAGCTGTTTTTT
length: 13; J: TRBJ1-1; size: .; V: TRBV6-5; D: TRBD1; CDR3: CASSHRGGEEAFF; DNA: TGTGCCAGCAGTCACAGGGGAGGAGAGGAAGCTTTCTTT
length: 14; J: TRBJ2-7; size: .; V: TRBV21-1; D: .; CDR3: CASSKAVCRREQYF; DNA: TGTGCCAGCAGCAAAGCAGTCTGCCGGAGAGAGCAGTACTTC
length: 15; J: TRBJ2-2; size: .; V: TRBV30; D: TRBD1; CDR3: CAWSTGQGATGELFF; DNA: TGTGCCTGGAGTACGGGACAGGGGGCAACCGGGGAGCTGTTTTTT
length: 15; J: TRBJ1-1; size: .; V: TRBV6-5; D: .; CDR3: CASSYSPPGSTEAFF; DNA: TGTGCCAGCAGTTACTCGCCCCCGGGGAGCACTGAAGCTTTCTTT
length: 17; J: TRBJ2-2; size: .; V: TRBV5-6; D: TRBD2; CDR3: CASSSRISGRVLGELFF; DNA: TGTGCCAGCAGCTCCCGGATTAGCGGGAGGGTACTAGGGGAGCTGTTTTTT
length: 14; J: TRBJ1-5; size: .; V: TRBV5-6; D: .; CDR3: CASSLGLSNQPQHF; DNA: TGTGCCAGCAGCTTGGGACTGAGCAATCAGCCCCAGCATTTT
length: 11; J: TRBJ2-2; size: .; V: TRBV20-1; D: .; CDR3: CSASEVGELFF; DNA: TGCAGTGCTAGCGAGGTCGGGGAGCTGTTTTTT
length: 14; J: TRBJ1-1; size: few; V: TRBV27; D: .; CDR3: CASRKGNAGREAFF; DNA: TGTGCCAGCAGGAAGGGTAACGCAGGGCGTGAAGCTTTCTTT
length: 16; J: TRBJ1-4; size: .; V: TRBV15; D: .; CDR3: CATSRGPGGRGEKLFF; DNA: TGTGCCACCAGCAGAGGCCCCGGGGGGCGAGGTGAAAAACTGTTTTTT
length: 14; J: TRBJ2-7; size: few; V: TRBV6-5; D: TRBD2; CDR3: CASTLAGAGREQYF; DNA: TGTGCCAGCACCCTAGCGGGGGCGGGGCGCGAGCAGTACTTC
length: 15; J: TRBJ2-1; size: .; V: TRBV11-3; D: .; CDR3: CASSLQSISYNEQFF; DNA: TGTGCCAGCAGCCTCCAAAGCATCTCCTACAATGAGCAGTTCTTC
length: 18; J: TRBJ1-1; size: once; V: TRBV29-1; D: .; CDR3: CSVEDTAGRLLMNTEAFF; DNA: TGCAGCGTTGAAGACACCGCGGGACGTTTACTCATGAACACTGAAGCTTTCTTT
length: 11; J: TRBJ1-2; size: .; V: TRBV7-2; D: TRBD1; CDR3: CASSPTGHYTF; DNA: TGTGCCAGCAGCCCGACAGGGCACTACACCTTC
length: 14; J: TRBJ2-7; size: .; V: TRBV28; D: TRBD1; CDR3: CASSLTGLAYEQYF; DNA: TGTGCCAGCAGTCTGACAGGGCTTGCCTACGAGCAGTACTTC
length: 18; J: TRBJ2-6; size: .; V: TRBV4-3; D: TRBD1; CDR3: CASSQAQGGTSGANVLTF; DNA: TGCGCCAGCAGCCAAGCACAGGGGGGTACCTCTGGGGCCAACGTCCTGACTTTC
length: 17; J: TRBJ2-1; size: once; V: TRBV4-3; D: TRBD2; CDR3: CASSQGGAGTSYNEQFF; DNA: TGCGCCAGCAGCCAAGGGGGAGCGGGGACCTCCTACAATGAGCAGTTCTTC
length: 15; J: TRBJ2-3; size: .; V: TRBV30; D: .; CDR3: CAWSRGGASTDTQYF; DNA: TGTGCCTGGAGCCGAGGAGGAGCCAGCACAGATACGCAGTATTTT
length: 15; J: TRBJ1-5; size: once; V: TRBV7-9; D: .; CDR3: CASSLGVDSNQPQHF; DNA: TGTGCCAGCAGCTTAGGCGTCGATAGCAATCAGCCCCAGCATTTT
length: 15; J: TRBJ1-2; size: few; V: TRBV5-4; D: .; CDR3: CASSLRENLLVGYTF; DNA: TGTGCCAGCAGCTTGAGAGAGAATTTACTTGTTGGCTACACCTTC
length: 13; J: TRBJ1-1; size: .; V: TRBV19; D: .; CDR3: CASSTDTDTEAFF; DNA: TGTGCCAGTAGTACCGACACGGACACTGAAGCTTTCTTT
length: 15; J: TRBJ1-3; size: .; V: TRBV28; D: TRBD1; CDR3: CASSLQGAGGNTIYF; DNA: TGTGCCAGCAGTTTACAGGGGGCCGGAGGAAACACCATATATTTT
length: 17; J: TRBJ2-1; size: .; V: TRBV5-8; D: TRBD2; CDR3: CASSLGLAGGAEDEQFF; DNA: TGTGCCAGCAGCTTGGGCCTAGCGGGAGGTGCGGAGGATGAGCAGTTCTTC
length: 14; J: TRBJ1-4; size: .; V: TRBV7-2; D: .; CDR3: CASSPGLLNEKLFF; DNA: TGTGCCAGCAGCCCAGGACTCCTTAATGAAAAACTGTTTTTT